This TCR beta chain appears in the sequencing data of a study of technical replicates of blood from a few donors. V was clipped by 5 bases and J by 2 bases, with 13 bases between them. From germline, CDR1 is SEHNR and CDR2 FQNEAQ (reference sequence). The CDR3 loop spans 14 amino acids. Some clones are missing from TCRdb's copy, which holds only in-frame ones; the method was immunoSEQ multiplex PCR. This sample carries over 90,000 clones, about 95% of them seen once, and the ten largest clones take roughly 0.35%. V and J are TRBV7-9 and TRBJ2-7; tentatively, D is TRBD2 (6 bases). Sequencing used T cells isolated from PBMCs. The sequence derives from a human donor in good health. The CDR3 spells CASSTGGSAYEQYF. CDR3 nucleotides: TGTGCCAGCAGCACCGGGGGTAGCGCCTACGAGCAGTACTTC.